The clone carrying this T cell receptor beta chain has ten or more counts. The antigen is not known. The study amplified the TCR beta CDR3 region from genomic DNA. This amplification was carried out by two rounds of multiplex PCR. Initially, in first-round PCR, primers specific to each TRBV and TRBJ gene were used. TCRdb re-analysed the multiplex PCR reads in MiXCR, keeping a single row per CDR3 protein. The table records approximately 22,000 distinct CDR3 sequences, 43% of them present only once. Two separate time points each saw a draw of 6 to 6.5 milliliters of peripheral blood. This sample stems from a study of prognosis after radiotherapy for stage I lung cancer. Turning to the study itself: All of the enrolled patients had stage I non-small cell lung cancer, and they joined between 2018 and 2019.

Findings and caveats of the study: Where distant metastases developed, patients had lower Shannon entropy after stereotactic body radiation therapy. In patients with versus without metastases, TRBV and TRBJ gene usage reportedly differed.

Germline V lookup: CDR1 SGHKS, CDR2 YYEKEE (reference sequence). With 4 bases removed from V and 4 bases from J, the gap between germline ends came to 17 bases. The CDR3 sequence is 15 residues long. The input for sequencing was PBMCs, taken before or after stereotactic body radiation therapy (not recorded which). This chain links TRBV5-5 with TRBJ1-1, with a weak D call TRBD1 (6 bases). This TCR was recovered from a donor at least 50 years old with non-small cell lung cancer. CDR3 sequence reads: CASSANTGFSTEAFF. As DNA, the CDR3 is TGTGCCAGCAGCGCTAATACAGGGTTTAGCACTGAAGCTTTCTTT.